The clone carrying this TCR beta chain was counted a few times. The antigen remains unidentified. The germline V gene encodes CDR1 SGHTA and CDR2 FQGTGA. The CDR3 spans 14 residues. Trimming took off 2 bases at V and 1 base at J, with 7 bases between the two ends. The sample comes from a study of cytomegalovirus exposure and HLA in healthy donors. Across the whole study: Membership in the Caucasian-associated ancestry cluster was found for about four fifths of roughly 400 genotyped donors.

The PCR made use of 60 Vbeta and 13 Jbeta primers. Produced via immunoSEQ multiplex PCR; TCRdb's table is partial and in-frame only. The sample lists some 150,000 clones; 60% to 80% were seen once. Study outcomes and limitations: Immune exposure information available was restricted to CMV serostatus. Earlier results showed most TCR beta V segments being productive about 87% or about 30% of the time.

V gene TRBV7-3 combines with J gene TRBJ2-3; D unclear. The source of this sequence is a male donor in good health and CMV-seronegative. The sample consisted of PBMCs. The CDR3 DNA reads as TGTGCCAGCAGCTTAGATTGGCGCACAGATACGCAGTATTTT. This translates into CASSLDWRTDTQYF. Supplemented by reference TRBV7-3 and TRBJ2-3, the full variable domain reads GAGVSQTPSNKVTEKGKYVELRCDPISGHTALYWYRQSLGQGPEFLIYFQGTGAADDSGLPNDRFFAVRPEGSVSTLKIQRTERGDSAVYLCASSLDWRTDTQYFGPGTRLTVL.